This TCR beta chain was recovered during a study of blood T cells in healthy people across ages. The second PCR ran about 6 to 11 cycles with a sample-barcoded 5' primer and J-beta primers. TCRdb called the 5' RACE reads again in MiXCR, with one record for every CDR3 protein. Here the sample spans about 1.1 million distinct CDR3 sequences, 35% to 40% being singletons. Germline lookup yields CDR1 LGHNA and CDR2 YSLEER. Trimming took 5 bases from V and 0 from J, leaving 10 bases between them. The CDR3 spans 15 residues. V gene TRBV4-3 combines with J gene TRBJ2-2, with D uncertain. The sequence derives from a man aged 18 to 30 in good health. The sequenced sample consisted of blood. CDR3 nucleotide sequence: TGCGCCAGCAGCGAGGCACCTACGAACACCGGGGAGCTGTTTTTT. Protein: CASSEAPTNTGELFF.